The entry below gives a single T cell receptor beta chain sequence along with its context. Which antigen it targets is not known. Base qualities are missing; no much larger clone stands one base away. The cysteine opens and the phenylalanine closes a CDR3 of 15 amino acids. The CDR3 DNA has 45 bases and is translated from base 1. V is clipped by 1 base and J by 8 bases, and the sequence between their germline boundaries is 15 bases long. The germline V gene encodes CDR1 SEHNR and CDR2 FQNEAQ (reference sequence). Following the CD25, CD56 and CD294 bead selections, the CD4+CD25-CD294- flow-through was collected as the Th1 cells. Miltenyi superparamagnetic beads coated with subset-specific monoclonal antibodies were used to isolate the T cell subsets. All T cell populations were isolated from peripheral blood. Mononuclear cells were obtained from whole blood by Ficoll separation, and monocytes were then depleted with anti-CD14 microbeads. Right after isolation, the cell populations were resuspended in RNAprotect reagent.

The data belong to a study of relationships among human T cell subsets listed by TCRdb under 2010. Describing the broader study: The study sequenced eight distinct T cell populations from blood: pan T, CD8 cytotoxic, regulatory, Th1, Th2, naive plus transitional, activated and memory cells.

Libraries were constructed by multiplex PCR. The sequencer was a 454 GS FLX. TCR alpha and beta CDR3 regions were amplified from mRNA by semiquantitative ARM-PCR. In ARM-PCR, tagged nested gene-specific primers were used first, and communal superprimers then performed exponential amplification. Before the second amplification round was performed on first-round PCR products, the nested primers were removed by exonuclease. Amplicons were sequenced on the 454 platform, which allows rapid sequencing of millions of DNA fragments without cloning bias. A read mappable to both V and J germline segments was defined as an effective read. In the original analysis: IRmap was used to assign reads to germline V, D and J segments, relying on pyromap, a Smith-Waterman modification adapted to 454 sequencing errors. Cutoffs set at the 99th percentile of alignment scores from simulated random sequences were applied to filter D-beta assignments. The amino acids between the conserved V-segment Y[YFLI]C motif and the J-segment [FW]GXGT motif were defined as CDR3. Repertoire diversity was estimated with a compound Poisson process model previously applied to large-scale EST data. A cross-contamination detection procedure was applied to argue against sample contamination as the source of shared CDR3s. The public sequencing data were trimmed at Q25 with fastp and processed into clonotypes with MiXCR by TCRdb, which kept only in-frame beta chains. CDR3 protein sequences are deduplicated, and each keeps its most common genes and DNA. TCRdb's processing, not the study's, gives the V and J calls here. Within this sample are over 10,000 distinct CDR3 sequences, with around 64% of them counted one time only. The ten largest clonotypes hold approximately 30% of the sample.

Study-level results and caveats: Substantial sharing of CDR3s among Th1, Th2 and regulatory T cells was interpreted as suggestive of stochastic cell fate choices. A CD4+CD8+ double-positive population could not be ruled out by the bead-based sorting. Over 55% of CD8+ cytotoxic sequences were found to belong to clones with over 100 reads, whereas few such clones were observed in the regulatory and Th2 subsets. V, D and J usage, CDR3 length and N-nucleotide additions showed no statistically significant differences among the seven subsets.

Input material: CD4+ Th1 cells sorted from blood. The cell subset or site label, as the study defines it: CD4+CD25-CD294- T helper 1 cells. The sequence was obtained from a man aged 35 to 55 in good health. The sequence joins TRBV7-9 to TRBJ2-1; the D gene is unclear. The CDR3 protein is CASSLDPRGHDEQFF. The DNA is TGTGCCAGCAGCTTAGACCCCCGAGGTCACGATGAGCAGTTCTTC.